The next 10 T cell receptor beta chains were all read from a single sample in a study of Ad26.COV2.S vaccination and SARS-CoV-2 variants. TCRdb keeps only in-frame clones here, not all; method: immunoSEQ multiplex PCR. This sample yields around 500,000 clones, of which roughly 87% are seen a single time; 1.7% belongs to the top ten. Treatment here: roughly 20 received Ad26.COV2.S at low or high dose, single or two shots; 5 received placebo; per-sample allocation not given. Each sample was drawn 63 days after the first injection (of vaccine or placebo). Source: peripheral blood, taken in a trial of Ad26.COV2.S vaccine versus placebo. These receptors were obtained from a person between 18 and 59 years old who received the Ad26.COV2.S COVID-19 vaccine or a placebo.

The chain uses TRBV5-1 and TRBJ2-1; D remains unclear. V shed 3 bases and J shed 0 bases, with 13 bases lying between them. The germline CDR1 and CDR2 sequences are SGHRS and YFSETQ. This CDR3 has 16 amino acids. The DNA of the CDR3 is TGCGCCAGCAGCTGGGGTGGCGGCAGCTCCTACAATGAGCAGTTCTTC. It yields the protein CASSWGGGSSYNEQFF.

The chain carries TRBV4-1 and TRBJ1-4, with TRBD1 as a possible D gene (5 bases). Looked up from germline, CDR1 is MGHRA and CDR2 is YSYEKL. The CDR3 loop spans 14 amino acids. Trimming stripped 5 bases from V and 6 bases from J, with 13 bases between. CDR3 DNA sequence: TGCGCCAGCAGCTCGGTCGGCAGGGATGAAAAACTGTTTTTT. Residues: CASSSVGRDEKLFF.

The J gene is TRBJ1-1, the V gene TRBV18; possible D gene TRBD1, 5 bases. V dropped 3 bases and J dropped 4 bases, with 15 bases sitting between them. Germline-derived CDR1 and CDR2 are KGHSH and LQKENI. The CDR3 is 15 amino acids. The CDR3 DNA reads TGTGCCAGCTCACCCAGGGAAACCCCGGGCACTGAAGCTTTCTTT. Amino acids: CASSPRETPGTEAFF.

V is TRBV13 and J is TRBJ1-3; 7 positions agree with TRBD1. The CDR3 spans 15 residues. Germline assignment: CDR1 PRHDT and CDR2 FYEKMQ (reference sequence). The V and J ends lost 2 bases and 4 bases, in that order; junction bases with no gene match: 5. CDR3 loop: CASSLYRGPGNTIYF. In DNA, the CDR3 is TGTGCCAGCAGCTTATACAGGGGCCCCGGAAACACCATATATTTT.

V usage is TRBV9 and J usage is TRBJ2-7; 9 bases agree with TRBD2. Germline CDR1 reads SGDLS; CDR2 reads YYNGEE. The CDR3 consists of 15 residues. Unmatched junction bases numbered 8, after V lost 3 bases and J lost 4 bases. CDR3 sequence: CASSASAGGLYEQYF. The CDR3 DNA sequence: TGTGCCAGCAGCGCCTCGGCGGGAGGGTTGTACGAGCAGTACTTC.

V and J are TRBV5-1 and TRBJ2-2, with 8 bases lining up with TRBD2. V trimming: 4 bases; J trimming: 0 bases; junction bases outside the gene matches: 5. CDR3 length: 16 amino acids. Looked up from germline, CDR1 is SGHRS and CDR2 is YFSETQ. In nucleotides, the CDR3 is TGCGCCAGCAGCATGATAGCGGGGTCGAACACCGGGGAGCTGTTTTTT. Its protein product is CASSMIAGSNTGELFF.

The chain employs TRBV6-5 and TRBJ1-2; weak D call: TRBD1 (6 bases). Germline V gives CDR1 MNHEY, CDR2 SVGAGI. Trimming removed 5 bases at V and 4 bases at J, with 17 bases between. The CDR3 is made up of 15 amino acids. The CDR3 DNA sequence: TGTGCCAGCAGTCAACAGGGAGTGAATCCCTATGGCTACACCTTC. It yields the protein CASSQQGVNPYGYTF.

The J gene is TRBJ2-7, the V gene TRBV28, with 8 bases lining up with TRBD1. The length of the CDR3 is 15 residues. Germline V gene sequence: CDR1 MDHEN, CDR2 SYDVKM. With 6 bases clipped from V and 1 base from J, the junction kept 8 bases outside the gene matches. CDR3 nucleotide sequence: TGTGCCAGCAGCAGCCGGGGACAGGCTTCCTACGAGCAGTACTTC. Translated, it gives CASSSRGQASYEQYF.

This rearrangement joins TRBV10-3 to TRBJ2-1, with TRBD1 matching 9 bases. Trimming took 5 bases from V and 4 from J; bases not matched to a gene: 3. Per the germline V gene, CDR1 is ENHRY and CDR2 is SYGVKD. CDR3 size: 14 residues. In DNA form, the CDR3 reads TGTGCCATCAGTCGGACAGGGGCATACAATGAGCAGTTCTTC. Residues: CAISRTGAYNEQFF.

With regard to this clone: The junction departs from the called germline gene at one end, perhaps through a read error. The J gene is TRBJ1-5, the V gene TRBV6-5; D is perhaps TRBD1 (5 bases). CDR3 length: 14 residues. Germline assignment: CDR1 MNHEY and CDR2 SVGAGI. CDR3 residues: CALVDGVTGQPQHF. The CDR3 DNA follows: TGCGCGCTTGTGGACGGGGTAACAGGTCAGCCCCAGCATTTT.